The T cell receptor beta chain under discussion was sequenced for a study of T cell responses to AZD1222 COVID-19 vaccine. Study-wide points: Once two AZD1222 doses were given, Spike-specific TCR breadth and depth went up. Within unmutated variant regions lay the reported targets of nearly half of spike-specific TCRs. Donors were mostly white British, more females; clonal diversity possibly underestimated.

The CDR3 has 13 residues. Germline CDR1 and CDR2: SGDLS and YYNGEE. Trimming took off 7 bases at V and 9 bases at J, with 19 bases between the two ends. TCRdb keeps only in-frame clones here, not all; method: immunoSEQ multiplex PCR. The table records about 150,000 clones, roughly nine tenths of them present only once. As to this clone: What it recognizes is unknown.

The genes are TRBV9 and TRBJ2-5; D may be TRBD2 (6 bases). The sample consisted of peripheral blood, taken on day 0 of AZD1222 vaccination. The clonotype originates from an adult in good health. CDR3 loop: CASSPPREAAQYF. CDR3 bases: TGTGCCAGCTCTCCCCCCAGGGAGGCGGCCCAGTACTTC.